This record concerns one TCR beta chain sequence. The antigen is unknown. Sequencing targeted expressed TCRB transcripts, as all isolated RNA had been reverse transcribed. Libraries were prepared by immunoSEQ multiplex PCR; TCRdb keeps only in-frame clonotypes and omits some of them. The data show 150,000 to 170,000 clones, 10% seen once. The V gene lost 1 base and the J gene lost 7 bases, with 5 bases spanning the gap. The CDR3 contains 12 residues. Germline CDR1 LGHNA, CDR2 YNFKEQ. This entry belongs to a study of beta chain features in type 1 diabetes. Study-wide points: For cells with high TCR expression, cDNA sequencing could yield over-representation. Patients' naive, central memory and Treg TCRB repertoires seemed closer to one another than those of healthy donors. Within each of all four CD4+ subsets, Type 1 diabetes patients had TCRB CDR3s that were moderately but significantly shorter. The influence of HLA type on TCRB rearrangement stayed undetermined.

Sequenced: central memory CD4+ T cells from blood. This receptor was obtained from a man aged 25 to 40 with type 1 diabetes. The chain has TRBV4-2 and TRBJ2-1, with no clear D. CDR3 bases: TGTGCCAGCAGCCAAGTTGAGAATGAGCAGTTCTTC. This sequence encodes CASSQVENEQFF.